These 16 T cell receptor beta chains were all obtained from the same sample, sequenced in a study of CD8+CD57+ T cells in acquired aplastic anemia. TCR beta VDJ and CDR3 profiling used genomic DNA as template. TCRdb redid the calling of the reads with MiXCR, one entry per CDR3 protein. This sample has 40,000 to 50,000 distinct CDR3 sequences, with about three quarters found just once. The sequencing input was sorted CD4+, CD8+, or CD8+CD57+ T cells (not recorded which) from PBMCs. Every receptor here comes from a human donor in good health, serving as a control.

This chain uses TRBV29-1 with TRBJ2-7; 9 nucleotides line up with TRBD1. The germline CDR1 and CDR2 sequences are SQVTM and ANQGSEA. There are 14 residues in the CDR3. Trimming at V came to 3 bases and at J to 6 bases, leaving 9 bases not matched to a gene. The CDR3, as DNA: TGCAGCGTTGATAGGGGGGGACAGGGCCTCGAGCAGTACTTC. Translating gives CSVDRGGQGLEQYF.

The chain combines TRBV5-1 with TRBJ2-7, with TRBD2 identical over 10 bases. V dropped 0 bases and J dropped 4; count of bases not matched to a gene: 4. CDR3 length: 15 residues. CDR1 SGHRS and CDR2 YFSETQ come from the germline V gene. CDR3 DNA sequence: TGCGCCAGCAGCTTGGGGGTAGCGGGAGGTTACGAGCAGTACGTC. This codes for CASSLGVAGGYEQYV.

The DNA for the CDR3 is TGTGCCATCAGTGAGTCGACCATCGCTGAAGCTTTCTTT. It is translated as CAISESTIAEAFF. The V and J genes are TRBV10-3 and TRBJ1-1; D remains unclear. CDR1 is ENHRY and CDR2 is SYGVKD in the germline V gene. Trimming removed 0 bases at V and 6 bases at J, with 8 bases between. The CDR3 extends over 13 amino acids.

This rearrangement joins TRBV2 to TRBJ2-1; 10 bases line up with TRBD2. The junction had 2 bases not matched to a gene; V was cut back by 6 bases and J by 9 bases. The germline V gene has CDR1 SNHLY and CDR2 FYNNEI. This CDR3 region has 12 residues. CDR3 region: CASSTSGIEQFF. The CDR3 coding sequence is TGTGCCAGCAGCACTAGCGGGATTGAGCAGTTCTTC.

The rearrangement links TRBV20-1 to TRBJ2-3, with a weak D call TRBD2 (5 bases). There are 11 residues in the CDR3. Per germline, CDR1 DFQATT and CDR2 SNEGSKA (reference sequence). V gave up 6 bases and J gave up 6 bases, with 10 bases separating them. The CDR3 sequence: CSAIKRDTQYF. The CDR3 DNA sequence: TGCAGTGCAATCAAGCGGGATACGCAGTATTTT.

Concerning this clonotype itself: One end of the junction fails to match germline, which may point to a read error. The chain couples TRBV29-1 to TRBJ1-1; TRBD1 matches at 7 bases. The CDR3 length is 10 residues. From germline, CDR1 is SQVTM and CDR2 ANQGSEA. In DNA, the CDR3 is TGCAGCGTTGATGGACAGGCCGGTGTCTTT. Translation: CSVDGQAGVF.

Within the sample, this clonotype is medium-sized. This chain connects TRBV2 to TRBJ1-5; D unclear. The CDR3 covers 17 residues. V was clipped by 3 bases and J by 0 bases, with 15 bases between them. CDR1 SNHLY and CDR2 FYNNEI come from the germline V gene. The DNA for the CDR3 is TGTGCCAGCAGTGATGGGCCGCGGATCCTTAGCAATCAGCCCCAGCATTTT. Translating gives CASSDGPRILSNQPQHF.

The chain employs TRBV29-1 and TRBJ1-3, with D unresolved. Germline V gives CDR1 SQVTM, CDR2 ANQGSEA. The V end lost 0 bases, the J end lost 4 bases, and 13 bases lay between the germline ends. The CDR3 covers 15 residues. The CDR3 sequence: CSVEDVTGSGNTIYF. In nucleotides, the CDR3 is TGCAGCGTTGAAGATGTGACGGGGTCCGGAAACACCATATATTTT.

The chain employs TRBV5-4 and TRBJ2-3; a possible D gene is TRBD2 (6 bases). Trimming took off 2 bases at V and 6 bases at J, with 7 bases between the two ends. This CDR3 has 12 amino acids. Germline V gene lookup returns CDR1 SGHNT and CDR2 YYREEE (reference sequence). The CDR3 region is CASSFGRDTQYF. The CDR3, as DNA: TGTGCCAGCAGCTTTGGGAGGGATACGCAGTATTTT.

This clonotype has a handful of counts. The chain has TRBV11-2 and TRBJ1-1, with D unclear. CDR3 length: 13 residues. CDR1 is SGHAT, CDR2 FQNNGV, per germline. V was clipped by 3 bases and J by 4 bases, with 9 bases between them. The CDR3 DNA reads TGTGCCAGCAGCTTGCATAGGAGCACTGAAGCTTTCTTT. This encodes CASSLHRSTEAFF.

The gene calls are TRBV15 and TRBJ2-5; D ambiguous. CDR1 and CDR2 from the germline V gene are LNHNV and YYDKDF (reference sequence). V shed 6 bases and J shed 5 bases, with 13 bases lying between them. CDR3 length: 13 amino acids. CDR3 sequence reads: CATSPTALETQYF. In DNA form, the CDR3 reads TGTGCCACCAGTCCGACTGCCCTGGAGACCCAGTACTTC.

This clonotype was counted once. CDR3 loop: CAISRGITERSYEQYF. The CDR3 DNA sequence: TGTGCCATCAGTAGGGGAATTACAGAGCGATCCTACGAGCAGTACTTC. This chain connects TRBV10-3 to TRBJ2-7; TRBD1 is a possible D gene (5 bases). CDR3 length equals 16 residues. Trimming removed 5 bases from V and 1 base from J, with 18 bases in between. Germline V gene lookup returns CDR1 ENHRY and CDR2 SYGVKD.

Here the CDR3 DNA reads TGTGCCAGTAGTATGACAGGGGGCAGTCAGCCCCAGCATTTT. Amino acid sequence: CASSMTGGSQPQHF. The V call is TRBV19, the J call TRBJ1-5; the match to TRBD1 covers 10 bases. The length of the CDR3 is 14 residues. Germline loops: CDR1 LNHDA, CDR2 SQIVND (reference sequence). V lost 3 bases, J lost 6 bases, and 2 bases stayed unmatched.

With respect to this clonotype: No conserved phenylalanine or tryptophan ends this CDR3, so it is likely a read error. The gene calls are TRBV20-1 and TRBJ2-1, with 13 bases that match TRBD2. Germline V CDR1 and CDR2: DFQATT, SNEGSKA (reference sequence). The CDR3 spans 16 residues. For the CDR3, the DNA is TGCAGTGCTCGAGAAGGAGTACTAGCGGGAGGGGACAAGCAGTTCTCC. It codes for CSAREGVLAGGDKQFS.

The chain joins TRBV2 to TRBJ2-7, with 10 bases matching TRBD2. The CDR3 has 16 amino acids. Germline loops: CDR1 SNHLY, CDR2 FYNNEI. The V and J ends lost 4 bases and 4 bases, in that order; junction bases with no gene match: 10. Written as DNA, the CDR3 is TGTGCCAGCAGTGCCGCGGCTAGCGGGAGTATATACGAGCAGTACTTC. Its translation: CASSAAASGSIYEQYF.

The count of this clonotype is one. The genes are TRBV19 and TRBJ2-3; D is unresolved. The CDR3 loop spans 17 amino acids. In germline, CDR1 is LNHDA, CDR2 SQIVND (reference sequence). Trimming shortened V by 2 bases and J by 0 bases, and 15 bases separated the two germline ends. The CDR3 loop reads CASSITRAAASTDTQYF. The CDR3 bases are TGTGCCAGTAGTATAACCCGGGCGGCTGCAAGCACAGATACGCAGTATTTT.